Each of the 20 T cell receptor beta chains below was sequenced from the same sample in a study of blood T cell repertoires in COVID-19. Generated by immunoSEQ multiplex PCR, the TCRdb table keeps only in-frame clones and is missing some. The profile shows fewer than 350,000 clones, about nine tenths of them singletons. The sequenced material came from peripheral blood. These receptors were taken from a woman in her twenties or thirties with COVID-19, enrolled during active disease.

The chain joins TRBV19 to TRBJ1-1; 8 bases are shared with TRBD1. After removal of 6 bases from V and 1 base from J, the junction contained 7 bases not matched to a gene. The CDR3 is 15 residues long. Looked up from germline, CDR1 is LNHDA and CDR2 is SQIVND (reference sequence). CDR3 DNA sequence: TGTGCCAGTAGCTCAGAGACAGGGGCGAACACTGAAGCTTTCTTT. Translated, it gives CASSSETGANTEAFF. The full variable domain, in which reference TRBV19 and TRBJ1-1 provide the parts outside the CDR3, is DGGITQSPKYLFRKEGQNVTLSCEQNLNHDAMYWYRQDPGQGLRLIYYSQIVNDFQKGDIAEGYSVSREKKESFPLTVTSAQKNPTAFYLCASSSETGANTEAFFGQGTRLTVV.

The chain couples TRBV19 to TRBJ1-2; maybe TRBD1 (5 bases). This CDR3 spans 13 amino acids. Trimming left V 5 bases short and J 2 bases short, with 9 bases between. In germline, CDR1 is LNHDA, CDR2 SQIVND (reference sequence). The CDR3 sequence is CASSVRGNYGYTF. In DNA form, the CDR3 reads TGTGCCAGTAGTGTCCGGGGGAACTATGGCTACACCTTC.

The chain joins TRBV2 to TRBJ2-1; no reliable D call. V was clipped by 2 bases and J by 5 bases, with 10 bases between them. Germline values: CDR1 SNHLY, CDR2 FYNNEI. The CDR3 runs to 14 residues. CDR3 region: CASSEPRTNNEQFF. Here the CDR3 DNA reads TGTGCCAGCAGTGAACCTCGTACTAACAATGAGCAGTTCTTC.

This clone was detected a few times. V is TRBV19 and J is TRBJ2-7, with a tentative D call TRBD1 (5 bases). This CDR3 has 13 amino acids. V was pared by 3 bases and J by 2 bases, with 8 bases between. The germline V gene encodes CDR1 LNHDA and CDR2 SQIVND (reference sequence). This CDR3 is CASSMTVAYEQYF. CDR3 sequence (DNA): TGTGCCAGTAGTATGACAGTTGCCTACGAGCAGTACTTC.

This clone has just one count. This sequence joins TRBV10-2 and TRBJ2-3; D gene uncertain. Germline V gives CDR1 WSHSY, CDR2 SAAADI. The CDR3 length is 15 residues. V was cut by 0 bases and J by 4 bases, with 11 bases left in between. The CDR3: CASSESVSRADTQYF. The CDR3, as DNA: TGCGCCAGCAGTGAGTCGGTGAGTCGGGCAGATACGCAGTATTTT.

This chain joins TRBV18 and TRBJ2-2; no reliable D call. V was clipped by 3 bases and J by 0 bases, with 5 bases between them. The CDR3 has 14 amino acids. Per the germline V gene, CDR1 is KGHSH and CDR2 is LQKENI. CDR3 loop: CASSPRANTGELFF. The DNA of the CDR3 is TGTGCCAGCTCACCCCGGGCGAACACCGGGGAGCTGTTTTTT.

V usage is TRBV5-1 and J usage is TRBJ1-1, with D tentatively TRBD1 (5 bases). V was pared by 4 bases and J by 3 bases, with 10 bases between. The CDR3 runs 13 residues. Germline values: CDR1 SGHRS, CDR2 YFSETQ. DNA of the CDR3: TGCGCCAGCAGCAACATCAGGGACACTGAAGCTTTCTTT. Its protein product is CASSNIRDTEAFF.

The chain employs TRBV27 and TRBJ2-1; no definite D call. The ends were cut back, 8 bases at V and 6 bases at J, with 14 bases in the middle. The length of the CDR3 is 13 residues. The germline gives CDR1 MNHEY, CDR2 SMNVEV (reference sequence). The CDR3 coding sequence is TGTGCCAGCTCCCTCTTCCAGTTCAATGAGCAGTTCTTC. The encoded protein is CASSLFQFNEQFF.

The rearrangement joins TRBV5-8 to TRBJ2-7; TRBD1 is a possible D gene (7 bases). The CDR3 extends over 14 amino acids. Germline CDR1 SGHTS, CDR2 YDEGEE. V lost 0 bases and J lost 6, with 13 bases in between. The CDR3 sequence: CASSLGQGGLEQYF. CDR3 nucleotides: TGTGCCAGCAGCTTGGGACAGGGAGGTCTCGAGCAGTACTTC.

The chain combines TRBV13 with TRBJ2-7; D possibly corresponds to TRBD1 (6 bases). Germline CDR1 is PRHDT and CDR2 is FYEKMQ (reference sequence). Trimming took 5 bases from V and 6 from J, leaving 14 bases between them. The CDR3 has 13 amino acids. CDR3 DNA sequence: TGTGCCAGCAGCCGAGGGGGAATCACCGAGCAGTACTTC. Translation: CASSRGGITEQYF.

This clone was observed once. The CDR3, as DNA: TGTGCCAGCAGTTACGGCAGGGCGACCGGTTTGGGAAACACCATATATTTT. Its protein is CASSYGRATGLGNTIYF. The rearrangement links TRBV6-2 or TRBV6-3 to TRBJ1-3, with D perhaps TRBD1 (5 bases). Trimming cost V 2 bases and J 4 bases, with 18 bases left between them. The CDR3 runs to 17 residues. Germline lookup yields CDR1 MNHEY and CDR2 SVGEGT.

The V and J genes are TRBV4-1 and TRBJ1-1; 10 bases fit TRBD1. The CDR3 has 14 residues. Germline lookup yields CDR1 MGHRA and CDR2 YSYEKL. With V trimmed by 3 bases and J by 3 bases, 1 base remained unmatched. This chain's CDR3 is CASSQTGGDTEAFF. CDR3 sequence (DNA): TGCGCCAGCAGCCAGACAGGGGGCGACACTGAAGCTTTCTTT.

The count of this clone is one. The rearrangement links TRBV7-2 to TRBJ2-7; 12 positions agree with TRBD2. Germline-derived CDR1 and CDR2 are SGHTA and FQGNSA. The CDR3 extends over 16 amino acids. Trimming removed 5 bases from V and 0 bases from J; junction bases left unmatched: 5. CDR3: CASSRSGLAGSYEQYF. In DNA form, the CDR3 reads TGTGCCAGCAGCCGCTCGGGACTAGCGGGCTCCTACGAGCAGTACTTC. Complete variable domain (other parts from reference TRBV7-2 and TRBJ2-7): GAGVSQSPSNKVTEKGKDVELRCDPISGHTALYWYRQSLGQGLEFLIYFQGNSAPDKSGLPSDRFSAERTGGSVSTLTIQRTQQEDSAVYLCASSRSGLAGSYEQYFGPGTRLTVT.

The chain is built from TRBV10-1 and TRBJ1-1, with D possibly matching TRBD1 (6 bases). The CDR3 is 11 residues long. Trimming removed 2 bases at V and 11 bases at J, with 9 bases between. Germline V CDR1 and CDR2: WNHNN, SYGVQD (reference sequence). Here the CDR3 DNA reads TGCGCCAGCAGTGAGGCAGGGGTGGCTTTCTTT. Its translation is CASSEAGVAFF.

This chain uses TRBV20-1 with TRBJ2-1; the D is unclear. This CDR3 comprises 10 residues. V lost 4 bases to trimming and J lost 7 bases, with 5 bases between them. Germline CDR1 reads DFQATT; CDR2 reads SNEGSKA (reference sequence). CDR3 coding DNA: TGCAGTGCTACTTCGAATGAGCAGTTCTTC. This codes for CSATSNEQFF.

The V and J genes are TRBV7-9 and TRBJ1-2; TRBD1 agrees at 7 bases. V was pared by 4 bases and J by 2 bases, with 7 bases of the junction left unmatched. This CDR3 spans 15 amino acids. Germline lookup yields CDR1 SEHNR and CDR2 FQNEAQ (reference sequence). As DNA, the CDR3 is TGTGCCAGCAGCTCGACAGGGTTGGGAAACTATGGCTACACCTTC. Amino acids: CASSSTGLGNYGYTF.

A few counts support this clone. V is TRBV30 and J is TRBJ1-5; a weak D match, TRBD1 (6 bases). CDR3 length equals 13 residues. Deletions cut 0 bases from V and 11 bases from J, with 14 bases between. The germline CDR1 and CDR2 sequences are GTSNPN and SVGIG (reference sequence). CDR3 sequence: CAWSVQGGGAQHF. CDR3 in DNA: TGTGCCTGGAGTGTACAGGGCGGAGGAGCCCAGCATTTT.

The gene calls are TRBV30 and TRBJ2-7, with TRBD2 identical over 9 bases. The CDR3 consists of 13 residues. The germline gives CDR1 GTSNPN, CDR2 SVGIG (reference sequence). The V and J ends lost 2 bases and 6 bases, in that order; junction bases with no gene match: 5. CDR3 protein: CAWSNSGGSEQYF. The CDR3 nucleotides are TGTGCCTGGAGTAATAGCGGGGGCTCCGAGCAGTACTTC.

This chain joins TRBV19 and TRBJ1-6, with D possibly matching TRBD1 (5 bases). This CDR3 contains 16 residues. Per the germline V gene, CDR1 is LNHDA and CDR2 is SQIVND (reference sequence). V lost 3 bases and J 5 bases, leaving 14 bases between the germline ends. CDR3 coding DNA: TGTGCCAGTAGTATGTTCCAGGGAAGGAATAATTCACCCCTCCACTTT. This encodes CASSMFQGRNNSPLHF.

This rearrangement joins TRBV19 to TRBJ1-2; no firm D call. V was trimmed by 5 bases and J by 4 bases, leaving 8 bases between them. CDR3 size: 12 residues. The V gene's germline CDR1 is LNHDA and CDR2 SQIVND (reference sequence). CDR3 sequence: CASSQSSYGYTF. CDR3 sequence (DNA): TGTGCCAGTAGTCAGTCGTCCTATGGCTACACCTTC. The whole variable domain, remainder taken from reference TRBV19 and TRBJ1-2, is DGGITQSPKYLFRKEGQNVTLSCEQNLNHDAMYWYRQDPGQGLRLIYYSQIVNDFQKGDIAEGYSVSREKKESFPLTVTSAQKNPTAFYLCASSQSSYGYTFGSGTRLTVV.